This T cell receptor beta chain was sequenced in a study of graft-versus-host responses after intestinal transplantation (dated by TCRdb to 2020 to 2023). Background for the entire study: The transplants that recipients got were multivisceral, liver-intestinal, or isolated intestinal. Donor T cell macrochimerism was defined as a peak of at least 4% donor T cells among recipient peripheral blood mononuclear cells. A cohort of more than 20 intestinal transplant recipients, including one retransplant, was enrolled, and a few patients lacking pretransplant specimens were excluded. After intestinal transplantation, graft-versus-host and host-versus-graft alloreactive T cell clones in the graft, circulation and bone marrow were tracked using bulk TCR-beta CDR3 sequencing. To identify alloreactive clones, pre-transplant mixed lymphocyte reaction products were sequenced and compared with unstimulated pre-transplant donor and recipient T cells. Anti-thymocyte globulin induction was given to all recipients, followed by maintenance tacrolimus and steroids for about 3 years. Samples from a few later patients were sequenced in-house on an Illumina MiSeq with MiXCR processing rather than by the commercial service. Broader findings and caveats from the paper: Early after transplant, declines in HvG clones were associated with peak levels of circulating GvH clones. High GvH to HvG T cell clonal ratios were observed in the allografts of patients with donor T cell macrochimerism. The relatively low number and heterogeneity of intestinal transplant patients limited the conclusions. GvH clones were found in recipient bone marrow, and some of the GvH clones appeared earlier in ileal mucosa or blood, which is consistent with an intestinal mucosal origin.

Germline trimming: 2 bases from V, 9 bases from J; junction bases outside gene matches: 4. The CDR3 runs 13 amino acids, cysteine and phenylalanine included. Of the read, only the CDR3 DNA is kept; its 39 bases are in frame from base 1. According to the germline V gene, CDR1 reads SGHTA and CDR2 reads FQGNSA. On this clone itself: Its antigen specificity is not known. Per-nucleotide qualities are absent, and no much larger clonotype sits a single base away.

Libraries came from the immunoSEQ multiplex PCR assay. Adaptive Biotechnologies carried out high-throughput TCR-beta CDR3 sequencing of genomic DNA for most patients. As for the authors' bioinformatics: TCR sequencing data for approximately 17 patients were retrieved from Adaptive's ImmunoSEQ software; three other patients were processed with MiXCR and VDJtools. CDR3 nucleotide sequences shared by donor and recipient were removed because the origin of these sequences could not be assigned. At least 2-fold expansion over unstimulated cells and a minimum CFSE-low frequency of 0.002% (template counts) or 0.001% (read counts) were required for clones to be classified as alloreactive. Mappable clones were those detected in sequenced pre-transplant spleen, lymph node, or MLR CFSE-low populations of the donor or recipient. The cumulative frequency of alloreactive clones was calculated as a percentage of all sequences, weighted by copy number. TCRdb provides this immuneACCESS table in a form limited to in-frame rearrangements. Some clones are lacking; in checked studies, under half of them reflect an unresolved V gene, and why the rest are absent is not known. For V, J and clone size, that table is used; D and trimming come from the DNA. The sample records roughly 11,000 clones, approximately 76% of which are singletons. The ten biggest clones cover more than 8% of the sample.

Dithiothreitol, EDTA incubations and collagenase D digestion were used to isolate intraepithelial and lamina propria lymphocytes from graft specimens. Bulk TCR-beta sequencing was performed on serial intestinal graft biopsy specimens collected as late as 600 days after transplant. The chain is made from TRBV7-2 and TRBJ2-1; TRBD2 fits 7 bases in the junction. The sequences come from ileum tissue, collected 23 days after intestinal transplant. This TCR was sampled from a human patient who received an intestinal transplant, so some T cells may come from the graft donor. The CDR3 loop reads CASSLNGRGEQFF. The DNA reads TGTGCCAGCAGCTTAAATGGGAGGGGTGAGCAGTTCTTC.